This T cell receptor (beta chain) emerged from a study of siplizumab effects on memory and regulatory T cells (dated by TCRdb to between 2019 and 2020). With respect to the entire study: The effect of the anti-CD2 antibody siplizumab on alloreactive T-cell subsets was examined in allogeneic mixed lymphocyte reactions constructed from human PBMCs.

Sorted unstimulated T cells, along with proliferating T cells recovered from mixed lymphocyte reactions, underwent TCRbeta CDR3 sequencing. Fresh whole blood from some ten HLA-typed healthy donors was used as the source from which PBMCs were isolated. To map where alloreactive clones came from, unstimulated CD4+ regulatory T cells were FACS-sorted. The library relied on the immunoSEQ multiplex PCR assay. Each sample had 90,000 to 100,000 TCR templates assayed by the deep sequencing platform. Genomic DNA extracted from sorted T cells was used for TCRbeta CDR3 sequencing. The paper's data handling went like this. The R programming language was used for clonal analysis of TCRbeta CDR3 data. Alloreactive CD4+ and CD8+ clones were defined by comparing unstimulated samples with post-reaction CFSE-low samples. Regulatory or non-regulatory origin was assigned to alloreactive CD4+ clones by matching of sequences to sorted unstimulated Treg and non-Treg repertoires. TCRdb provides this immuneACCESS table in a form limited to in-frame rearrangements. Some clones are lacking; in checked studies, under half of them reflect an unresolved V gene, and why the rest are absent is not known. Clone size and V and J calls were adopted from that table, with D and trimming inferred from the DNA. For this sample there are 95,000 to 110,000 clones; more than 85% appear just once. The ten largest clonotypes hold approximately 0.67% of the sample.

CDR1 and CDR2 were assigned from the germline V gene (reference sequence) as PRHDT and FYEKMQ. V is reduced by 0 bases and J by 7 bases, leaving a spacing of 10 bases between them. The CDR3 runs 14 residues from the cysteine to the phenylalanine. This entry keeps only the CDR3 DNA: 42 bases, framed from base 1. Overall study outcomes, separate from this receptor: Compared with memory T cells, unstimulated naive T cells appeared more diverse, and naive cells seemed to make a substantial contribution to the alloresponse. About 80-96% of proliferating CD4+ or CD8+ clones could not be given a naive or memory phenotype. Sequences below about 10^-5 frequency were poorly captured, so only a minor fraction of alloreactive clones could be mapped to unstimulated subsets. Of the alloreactive CD4+ clones that could be mapped, the Treg-derived share averaged approximately 67% with siplizumab compared with roughly 27% in control reactions. Siplizumab significantly lowered the cumulative frequency of alloreactive sequences that could be traced to unstimulated CD4+ memory T cells. The suppressive function of proliferating Tregs from siplizumab cultures was not functionally confirmed.

In regard to this clone: The specificity of this receptor is unknown. Nothing much larger sits one base from this clone, and base qualities are not available.

The origin of this receptor is a human donor in good health. This chain joins TRBV13 to TRBJ1-5; there is no confident call for the D gene. The sequenced sample was Tregs sorted from blood. Here is the DNA: TGTGCCAGCAGCTTAGGAGGGTTCGGACAGCCCCAGCATTTT. This is translated as CASSLGGFGQPQHF.